The entry below gives a single TCR beta chain sequence along with its context. Its antigen remains unidentified. CDR1 is SGHRS and CDR2 is YFSETQ in the germline V gene. V lost 4 bases to trimming and J lost 0 bases; unmatched junction nucleotides: 6. The CDR3 is 16 amino acids. Researchers ran the PCR with 60 Vbeta and 13 Jbeta primers. Data came from immunoSEQ multiplex PCR; TCRdb stores just in-frame clones and leaves some out. The sample lists some 200,000 clones, 70% occurring once. The sample is drawn from a study of cytomegalovirus exposure and HLA in healthy donors. Whole-study results and caveats: Among the sequence variants, a highly shared cluster was likely an artifact of sequencing. For TCR beta chains, V- and J-gene trimming was later linked to a missense DCLRE1C variant.

These donors counted as nominally healthy when sampled, but unrecorded immune exposures were likely. The receptor comes from a man aged 35 to 55 in good health and CMV-seropositive. Sequenced input: PBMCs. This chain joins TRBV5-1 and TRBJ2-1; 8 bases fit TRBD2. CDR3 region: CASSTYSGASYNEQFF. The CDR3 DNA reads TGCGCCAGCAGCACCTATAGCGGGGCCTCCTACAATGAGCAGTTCTTC.